These 30 T cell receptor beta chains came from one sample sequenced in a study of blood T cell repertoires in COVID-19. Sequenced by immunoSEQ multiplex PCR; TCRdb stores in-frame clones only, minus some. The table includes approximately 280,000 clones, about 93% detected once. The sequencing input was peripheral blood. These receptors originate from a woman in her 30s with COVID-19, enrolled during active disease.

CDR3 protein: CASSYSRDRGHGEQFF. In DNA form, the CDR3 reads TGTGCCAGCAGTTACTCGAGGGACAGGGGGCATGGTGAGCAGTTCTTC. V gene TRBV6-2 or TRBV6-3 combines with J gene TRBJ2-1, with TRBD1 identical over 12 bases. J was trimmed by 9 bases and V by 0 bases; bases with no gene match: 6. Germline V lookup: CDR1 MNHEY, CDR2 SVGEGT. This CDR3 has 16 amino acids.

The chain employs TRBV7-8 and TRBJ2-6; D may be TRBD2 (6 bases). From germline, CDR1 is SGHVS and CDR2 FQNEAQ. There are 19 residues in the CDR3. Trimming left V 5 bases short and J 2 bases short, with 22 bases between. Here the CDR3 reads CASSPWGRRDVAGANVLTF. Written as DNA, the CDR3 is TGTGCCAGCAGCCCTTGGGGGAGGAGGGATGTGGCTGGGGCCAACGTCCTGACTTTC.

This chain links TRBV7-9 with TRBJ1-1; D unresolved. Germline assignment: CDR1 SEHNR and CDR2 FQNEAQ (reference sequence). CDR3 length: 13 amino acids. Trimming took off 6 bases at V and 4 bases at J, with 12 bases between the two ends. The CDR3 loop reads CASRVQEGTEAFF. CDR3 nucleotides: TGTGCCAGCAGGGTTCAGGAGGGCACTGAAGCTTTCTTT.

This rearrangement joins TRBV14 to TRBJ1-2; tentatively, D is TRBD1 (5 bases). CDR1 is SGHDN and CDR2 is FVKESK in the germline V gene. V lost 5 bases and J lost 5, with 9 bases in between. This CDR3 has 12 residues. The CDR3, as DNA: TGTGCCAGCAGCTACGACAGTTATGGCTACACCTTC. Amino acids: CASSYDSYGYTF.

The gene calls are TRBV29-1 and TRBJ2-7; perhaps TRBD2 as D (6 bases). The CDR3 is made up of 13 amino acids. Germline V gives CDR1 SQVTM, CDR2 ANQGSEA. The V end was cut by 6 bases, the J end by 4 bases, with 16 bases between. The CDR3 bases are TGCAGCGTGACGTGGGGGGACGGGTACGAGCAGTACTTC. Translation gives CSVTWGDGYEQYF.

This chain connects TRBV7-2 to TRBJ2-7, with 9 bases fitting TRBD1. J lost 2 bases, V lost 4 bases, and 0 bases had no gene match. The length of the CDR3 is 13 residues. Per the germline V gene, CDR1 is SGHTA and CDR2 is FQGNSA. CDR3 residues: CASSWTGAYEQYF. CDR3 sequence (DNA): TGTGCCAGCAGCTGGACAGGGGCCTACGAGCAGTACTTC.

The chain is built from TRBV3-1 (or the pseudogene TRBV3-2) and TRBJ1-1, with D unclear. Trimming removed 0 bases from V and 0 bases from J, with 8 bases in between. The CDR3 contains 15 residues. The germline CDR1 and CDR2 sequences are LGHDT and YNNKEL (reference sequence). CDR3 coding DNA: TGTGCCAGCAGCCAAGATGGGAGTCTGAACACTGAAGCTTTCTTT. This translates into CASSQDGSLNTEAFF.

This clone has just one count. V gene TRBV18 combines with J gene TRBJ2-4; 8 bases match TRBD1. Per germline, CDR1 KGHSH and CDR2 LQKENI. CDR3 length equals 15 residues. The ends lost 4 bases at V and 5 bases at J; junction bases unmatched: 7. In nucleotides, the CDR3 is TGTGCCAGCTCACTCTCGACAGGGGTCCAAAACATTCAGTACTTC. This gives the protein CASSLSTGVQNIQYF.

This chain connects TRBV14 to TRBJ2-7, with a tentative D call TRBD2 (5 bases). V shed 3 bases and J shed 5 bases, with 14 bases lying between them. The V gene's germline CDR1 is SGHDN and CDR2 FVKESK. The CDR3 totals 14 residues. For the CDR3, the DNA is TGTGCCAGCAGCCAGGAAATGGGAGCGGACGAGCAGTACTTC. It specifies CASSQEMGADEQYF.

The J gene is TRBJ1-2, the V gene TRBV5-1; D ambiguous. With 4 bases removed from V and 0 bases from J, the gap between germline ends came to 7 bases. Germline V gene sequence: CDR1 SGHRS, CDR2 YFSETQ. The CDR3 is 13 amino acids. The CDR3 protein is CASSVRANYGYTF. CDR3 DNA: TGCGCCAGCAGCGTCCGAGCTAACTATGGCTACACCTTC.

The rearrangement uses TRBV7-9 and TRBJ1-1; TRBD1 might be the D (5 bases). Germline CDR1 and CDR2: SEHNR and FQNEAQ (reference sequence). The CDR3 contains 14 residues. V lost 7 bases, J lost 3 bases, and 15 bases lay in between. The CDR3 coding sequence is TGTGCCAGCACGGGGGGAGGGACGGACACTGAAGCTTTCTTT. Amino acid sequence: CASTGGGTDTEAFF.

The chain employs TRBV11-2 and TRBJ2-7; tentatively, D is TRBD1 (5 bases). V shed 2 bases and J shed 3 bases, with 11 bases lying between them. The CDR3 has 14 amino acids. Germline V gene data show CDR1 as SGHAT and CDR2 as FQNNGV. The CDR3 spells CASSLIRGNYEQYF. The CDR3 DNA reads TGTGCCAGCAGCTTAATAAGGGGAAACTACGAGCAGTACTTC.

This clone was observed once. The genes are TRBV27 and TRBJ2-1; 11 nucleotides line up with TRBD2. Germline V gene lookup returns CDR1 MNHEY and CDR2 SMNVEV (reference sequence). J was trimmed by 3 bases and V by 3 bases; bases with no gene match: 16. The CDR3 has 20 amino acids. The CDR3 DNA follows: TGTGCCAGCAGTTTGACCCGCCAGGGGGCAACTAGCGGGGGCTACAATGAGCAGTTCTTC. It is translated as CASSLTRQGATSGGYNEQFF.

The rearrangement uses TRBV7-2 and TRBJ2-7; D is perhaps TRBD1 (6 bases). There are 13 residues in the CDR3. Between the trimmed V and J ends, which lost 4 bases and 7 bases, there was a span of 14 bases. Germline V CDR1 and CDR2: SGHTA, FQGNSA. The CDR3 bases are TGTGCCAGCAGCTCACAGGGCTCGGGAGAGCAGTACTTC. Its translation: CASSSQGSGEQYF.

V usage is TRBV15 and J usage is TRBJ2-7; TRBD1 aligns across 8 bases. This CDR3 is built from 15 residues. Germline lookup yields CDR1 LNHNV and CDR2 YYDKDF (reference sequence). V lost 0 bases, J lost 0 bases, and 1 base stayed unmatched. The CDR3 region is CATSRDTGGSYEQYF. In nucleotides, the CDR3 is TGTGCCACCAGCAGAGATACAGGGGGCTCCTACGAGCAGTACTTC.

The rearrangement joins TRBV4-1 to TRBJ2-1; 10 bases match TRBD1. This CDR3 region has 14 residues. The V gene end was trimmed by 4 bases and the J gene end by 6 bases; junction bases not matched to a gene: 3. Germline V gene lookup returns CDR1 MGHRA and CDR2 YSYEKL. CDR3 DNA sequence: TGCGCCAGCAGCCTTCGGACAGGGGGCAATGAGCAGTTCTTC. It is translated as CASSLRTGGNEQFF.

The chain combines TRBV4-1 with TRBJ1-4; TRBD1 agrees at 7 bases. The CDR3 loop spans 16 amino acids. V trimming: 4 bases; J trimming: 3 bases; junction bases outside the gene matches: 8. Germline V gene sequence: CDR1 MGHRA, CDR2 YSYEKL. DNA of the CDR3: TGCGCCAGCAGCCGGTACCAGGGGGGCCCTAATGAAAAACTGTTTTTT. This gives the protein CASSRYQGGPNEKLFF.

This clone has just a few counts. This chain connects TRBV9 to TRBJ2-3; tentative D call: TRBD2 (6 bases). The CDR3 extends over 13 amino acids. V shed 6 bases and J shed 4 bases, with 12 bases lying between them. CDR1 is SGDLS, CDR2 YYNGEE, per germline. This CDR3 is CASTGGVADTQYF. The CDR3 coding sequence is TGTGCCAGCACGGGCGGGGTGGCAGATACGCAGTATTTT.

As to this clone: Other DNA sequences from this sample encode an identical CDR3 as well. V usage is TRBV10-1 and J usage is TRBJ2-7; D unclear. Germline CDR1 is WNHNN and CDR2 is SYGVQD (reference sequence). This CDR3 region has 12 residues. Trimming took off 3 bases at V and 1 base at J, with 4 bases between the two ends. CDR3 protein: CASSDSSYEQYF. CDR3 in DNA: TGCGCCAGCAGTGACAGTTCCTACGAGCAGTACTTC.

The sample holds one count of this clone. The chain employs TRBV23-1 and TRBJ2-7; 8 nucleotides match TRBD1. TRBV23-1 is given ORF status, its function remaining uncertain. With V trimmed by 5 bases and J by 1 base, 1 base remained unmatched. CDR3 length equals 13 residues. The CDR3, as DNA: TGCGCCAGCAGTACAGGGGGGTCCTACGAGCAGTACTTC. It translates to CASSTGGSYEQYF.

This chain uses TRBV5-5 with TRBJ2-1, with a possible D match to TRBD2 (5 bases). Germline V CDR1 and CDR2: SGHKS, YYEKEE (reference sequence). This CDR3 contains 16 residues. V gave up 4 bases and J gave up 4 bases, with 18 bases separating them. Here the CDR3 DNA reads TGTGCCAGCAGCGTCCTCGCGGCACTAGGATACAATGAGCAGTTCTTC. Protein product: CASSVLAALGYNEQFF.

The V gene is TRBV29-1, the J gene TRBJ1-3; D gene ambiguous. Trimming removed 4 bases from V and 4 bases from J, with 5 bases in between. Germline V CDR1 and CDR2: SQVTM, ANQGSEA. CDR3 length: 11 residues. The CDR3 loop is CSVAEGNTIYF. CDR3 coding DNA: TGCAGCGTTGCCGAGGGAAACACCATATATTTT.

J is TRBJ2-2 and V is TRBV3-1 (or the pseudogene TRBV3-2); no definite D call. The germline V and J ends were trimmed by 4 bases and 6 bases, with 21 bases remaining between them. Germline CDR1 and CDR2: LGHDT and YNNKEL (reference sequence). This CDR3 has 17 residues. The CDR3 nucleotides are TGTGCCAGCAGCCCCCACGCGGTTAGACGTCTTTCCGGGGAGCTGTTTTTT. This codes for CASSPHAVRRLSGELFF.

The chain is built from TRBV2 and TRBJ1-6, with TRBD1 as a possible D gene (6 bases). The CDR3 contains 13 residues. The ends were cut back, 6 bases at V and 9 bases at J, with 12 bases in the middle. Germline-derived CDR1 and CDR2 are SNHLY and FYNNEI. CDR3 loop: CASRTGWSSPLHF. For the CDR3, the DNA is TGTGCCAGCAGAACAGGGTGGAGTTCACCCCTCCACTTT.

The rearrangement uses TRBV11-1 and TRBJ2-3; the D is unclear. The germline V gene has CDR1 SGHAT and CDR2 FQDESV (reference sequence). This CDR3 region has 13 residues. V gave up 5 bases and J gave up 4 bases, with 10 bases separating them. CDR3 in amino acids: CASSPLESDTQYF. DNA of the CDR3: TGTGCCAGCAGCCCCCTAGAGTCAGATACGCAGTATTTT.

This rearrangement joins TRBV9 to TRBJ1-6, with D tentatively TRBD1 (6 bases). Trimming cost V 5 bases and J 0 bases, with 12 bases left between them. The CDR3 spans 16 residues. Germline V gene lookup returns CDR1 SGDLS and CDR2 YYNGEE. As DNA, the CDR3 is TGTGCCAGCAGTCCGGGACACAGCTCCTATAATTCACCCCTCCACTTT. Its protein product is CASSPGHSSYNSPLHF.

V gene TRBV4-3 combines with J gene TRBJ2-3, with 11 positions matching TRBD2. The CDR3 is 17 residues long. Trimming removed 1 base from V and 4 bases from J; junction bases left unmatched: 7. Germline V gives CDR1 LGHNA, CDR2 YSLEER. CDR3 nucleotide sequence: TGCGCCAGCAGCCAAGCTCCACTAGCGGGAGAAGCAGATACGCAGTATTTT. It encodes CASSQAPLAGEADTQYF.

V usage is TRBV30 and J usage is TRBJ2-2, with TRBD2 as a possible D gene (5 bases). The CDR3 loop spans 14 amino acids. The germline CDR1 and CDR2 sequences are GTSNPN and SVGIG (reference sequence). V lost 0 bases, J lost 5 bases, and 10 bases lay in between. Here the CDR3 DNA reads TGTGCCTGGAGTGTACTAGTTGAAACCGGGGAGCTGTTTTTT. Its translation is CAWSVLVETGELFF. Combining the CDR3 with reference TRBV30 and TRBJ2-2 gives the whole variable domain SQTIHQWPATLVQPVGSPLSLECTVEGTSNPNLYWYRQAAGRGLQLLFYSVGIGQISSEVPQNLSASRPQDRQFILSSKKLLLSDSGFYLCAWSVLVETGELFFGEGSRLTVL.

A single count supports this clone. V gene TRBV28 combines with J gene TRBJ1-1, with D maybe TRBD1 (6 bases). The CDR3 covers 14 residues. V shed 7 bases and J shed 10 bases, with 22 bases lying between them. CDR1 and CDR2 from the germline V gene are MDHEN and SYDVKM. The CDR3 loop reads CASNFGDKASRAFF. CDR3 bases: TGTGCCAGCAATTTTGGGGACAAAGCATCCCGAGCTTTCTTT.

The rearrangement links TRBV10-2 to TRBJ2-2; a possible D gene is TRBD1 (6 bases). The CDR3 covers 14 residues. Germline lookup yields CDR1 WSHSY and CDR2 SAAADI. The V end was cut by 1 base, the J end by 6 bases, with 9 bases between. DNA of the CDR3: TGCGCCAGCAGTGAGTTACAGGGTTCCGGGGAGCTGTTTTTT. This translates into CASSELQGSGELFF.